This T cell receptor beta chain was captured by sequencing in a study of T cells after yellow fever vaccination. Overall study context: In the case of low-cell-number fractions, SMART-Seq v4 Ultra Low Input was used for preparation. Overall study results and limits: Clonotype sharing between CD4 and CD8 compartments was small.

From germline, CDR1 is SEHNR and CDR2 FQNEAQ (reference sequence). The CDR3 runs to 15 residues. V trimming: 6 bases; J trimming: 4 bases; junction bases outside the gene matches: 5. The study made its TCR cDNA through 5'RACE template switching. That step introduced a universal primer site along with UMIs. Each CDR3 protein is one row after TCRdb ran MiXCR on the 5' RACE reads. This sample has more than 75,000 distinct CDR3 sequences, with roughly 9% found just once. The J gene is TRBJ2-1, the V gene TRBV7-9; TRBD2 aligns across 11 bases. This sequence originates from a man between 18 and 29 years old who received the YFV17D yellow fever vaccine. The sample consisted of CD8+ T cells not binding an NS4B(214-222) dextramer, sorted from PBMCs, taken less than 16 days after the first yellow fever vaccination. Here the CDR3 reads CASSYSGGGYNEQFF. The CDR3 nucleotides are TGTGCCAGCAGTTATAGCGGGGGGGGATACAATGAGCAGTTCTTC. The variable domain in full, with the rest retrieved from reference TRBV7-9 and TRBJ2-1, is DTGVSQNPRHKITKRGQNVTFRCDPISEHNRLYWYRQTLGQGPEFLTYFQNEAQLEKSRLLSDRFSAERPKGSFSTLEIQRTEQGDSAMYLCASSYSGGGYNEQFFGPGTRLTVL.